Listed below are T cell receptor beta chains from one sample, sequenced in a study of regulatory T cells in long-lasting Graves disease. TCRdb re-derived calls from the multiplex PCR reads in MiXCR, one entry per CDR3 protein. The table has around 250,000 distinct CDR3 sequences, about 20% seen once; the top ten hold roughly 15%. These data were likewise used in another study, on T cells in Graves' hyperthyroidism and ophthalmopathy.

Sample: peripheral blood mononuclear cells (PBMCs), taken at new diagnosis, from a patient treated with antithyroid drugs. All receptors come from a woman aged 30 to 39 with Graves disease. The CDR3 runs from the conserved cysteine through the conserved F or W. The D gene is left open where the match is weak. Clone size is given for some rows only: seen once, a few or many times, or a class if the clone is expanded.

J | D | size | V | DNA | CDR3
TRBJ1-2 | TRBD1 | - | TRBV6-4 | TGTGCCAGCAGCGGGACAGGGGGCGCCTATGGCTACACCTTC | CASSGTGGAYGYTF
TRBJ2-5 | TRBD1 | many | TRBV5-1 | TGCGCCAGCAGCGCCCCGGACAGGGAGGAGACCCAGTACTTC | CASSAPDREETQYF
TRBJ1-4 | - | many | TRBV27 | TGTGCCAGCAGTTACCGTCGCCGGACTAATGAAAAACTGTTTTTT | CASSYRRRTNEKLFF
TRBJ2-7 | TRBD1 | few | TRBV7-2 | TGTGCCAGCAGCTTGGACAGGGCATTCCACGAGCAGTACTTC | CASSLDRAFHEQYF
TRBJ1-2 | TRBD1 | many | TRBV6-5 | TGTGCCAGCAGTTACTCCCAGGGGGGGGAAGGGAACTATGGCTACACCTTC | CASSYSQGGEGNYGYTF
TRBJ2-1 | TRBD2 | - | TRBV10-3 | TGTGCCAGCAGTTACGGGAGAGCGGGGGGGTACAATGAGCAGTTCTTC | CASSYGRAGGYNEQFF
TRBJ2-3 | TRBD2 | - | TRBV3-1 | TGTGCCAGCAGCCCCCTTAGCGGGAGGGCCGGAGATACGCAGTATTTT | CASSPLSGRAGDTQYF
TRBJ2-3 | TRBD2 | many | TRBV4-1 | TGCGCCAGCAGCCCCCGAAGGACTAGCGGGGGGACAAGGCTAAGCACAGATACGCAGTATTTT | CASSPRRTSGGTRLSTDTQYF
TRBJ1-2 | TRBD1 | few | TRBV6-4 | TGTACCAGCAGTTTGACACAGGGGACGGACTATGGCTACACCTTC | CTSSLTQGTDYGYTF
TRBJ2-7 | - | few | TRBV4-1 | TGCGCCAGCAGCCAAGTTGCAGGGGCGACCTACGAGCAGTACTTC | CASSQVAGATYEQYF
TRBJ1-4 | - | many | TRBV20-1 | TGCAGTGCTAGAAGGACGGGCAATGAAAAACTGTTTTTT | CSARRTGNEKLFF
TRBJ2-7 | - | many | TRBV12-3/TRBV12-4 | TGTGCCAGCAGTCCTACTGGTCCTTTCTCGCACGAGCAGTACTTC | CASSPTGPFSHEQYF
TRBJ1-1 | - | - | TRBV6-9 | TGTGCCAGCAGTTACAAGAGGAACACTGAAGCTTTCTTT | CASSYKRNTEAFF
TRBJ2-5 | - | many | TRBV5-4 | TGTGCCAGCAGCCCCACCTCCTTGGGAGGCGAGACCCAGTACTTC | CASSPTSLGGETQYF
TRBJ1-2 | - | many | TRBV18 | TGTGCCAGCTCACCATCTACCGGGGAAGACTATGGCTACACCTTC | CASSPSTGEDYGYTF